This T cell receptor (beta chain) is from a study of blood T cell repertoires in COVID-19. Study overall: COVID-19 samples collected from the United States, Italy and Spain covered acute and convalescent phases. Sources were T cells, B-cell-depleted T cells, or PBMCs; the material itself was cDNA or gDNA.

The CDR3 is 16 residues long. V shed 1 base and J shed 6 bases, with 15 bases lying between them. The V gene's germline CDR1 is MGHDK and CDR2 SYGVNS. Original processing notes: Estimates of nucleated cell counts were drawn from the amplification of reference gene primers. The data were produced by immunoSEQ multiplex PCR, yet TCRdb's version contains in-frame clones alone and is incomplete. That table supplies the V and J calls and clone size; D and trimming were determined from the DNA. The profile shows under 300,000 clones, approximately 87% of them singletons. This receptor was obtained from a man aged 55-75 years with acute or convalescent COVID-19. The rearrangement links TRBV25-1 to TRBJ2-2; weak D call: TRBD1 (6 bases). Material: peripheral blood. The DNA for the CDR3 is TGTGCCAGCAGTGAATTTCCCAGGGGTGTTTCCGGGGAGCTGTTTTTT. As protein: CASSEFPRGVSGELFF.